This is a list of T cell receptor beta chains from one sample in a study of T cells in Graves' hyperthyroidism and ophthalmopathy. TCRdb analysed the multiplex PCR reads with MiXCR anew, one entry per CDR3 protein. Of about 480,000 distinct CDR3 sequences listed, 22% are singletons. Specimen: blood. The receptors shown here come from a woman in her 70s with Graves' ophthalmopathy. Each CDR3 is given with its conserved first and last residue. The D gene is left open where the match is weak. Not all rows give a size; the values are once, few, many and, for expanded clones, a class.

few,-,TRBJ2-2,TRBV30,18,CAWSVLPVRGGPTGELFF,TGTGCCTGGAGTGTACTTCCCGTGCGTGGAGGGCCGACCGGGGAGCTGTTTTTT
-,-,TRBJ2-7,TRBV10-2,12,CASRDLTSEQYF,TGCGCCAGCCGGGACCTCACGTCCGAGCAGTACTTC
-,TRBD2,TRBJ2-1,TRBV6-2/TRBV6-3,14,CASSWGRLAGEQFF,TGTGCCAGCAGTTGGGGTCGACTAGCAGGGGAGCAGTTCTTC
few,-,TRBJ1-1,TRBV7-3,15,CASSPQGMVGTEAFF,TGTGCCAGCAGCCCACAGGGAATGGTAGGCACTGAAGCTTTCTTT
-,-,TRBJ1-1,TRBV7-9,13,CASTPGHNTEAFF,TGTGCCAGCACACCGGGACACAACACTGAAGCTTTCTTT
many,TRBD1,TRBJ2-5,TRBV7-9,16,CASSPIWTGGAETQYF,TGTGCCAGCAGTCCGATTTGGACAGGGGGGGCAGAGACCCAGTACTTC
many,TRBD2,TRBJ2-3,TRBV20-1,16,CSASRLAGGRVDTQYF,TGCAGTGCTAGCAGACTAGCGGGAGGGCGGGTAGATACGCAGTATTTT
few,-,TRBJ1-5,TRBV30,15,CAWSRPLGGNQPQHF,TGTGCCTGGAGTCGACCTTTGGGGGGCAATCAGCCCCAGCATTTT
-,TRBD1,TRBJ1-1,TRBV7-2,14,CASSQRQGWTEAFF,TGTGCCAGCAGCCAGAGACAGGGATGGACTGAAGCTTTCTTT
-,-,TRBJ2-1,TRBV6-2/TRBV6-3,15,CASSRGHQLNNEQFF,TGTGCCAGCAGCCGGGGACACCAGCTAAACAATGAGCAGTTCTTC
many,-,TRBJ1-2,TRBV5-1,13,CASSLNRIYGYTF,TGCGCCAGCAGCTTGAATCGGATCTATGGCTACACCTTC
few,-,TRBJ2-7,TRBV30,10,CAWIGYEQYF,TGTGCCTGGATTGGCTACGAGCAGTACTTC
-,-,TRBJ2-7,TRBV6-1,15,CASSEAYTPYYEQYF,TGTGCCAGCAGTGAAGCTTACACCCCTTATTACGAGCAGTACTTC
-,-,TRBJ2-5,TRBV12-3/TRBV12-4,13,CASSSIGGETQYF,TGTGCCAGCAGTTCTATAGGAGGAGAGACCCAGTACTTC
few,TRBD1,TRBJ1-5,TRBV19,15,CASSIDSRGHQPQHF,TGTGCCAGTAGTATAGATTCAAGGGGGCATCAGCCCCAGCATTTT
-,TRBD2,TRBJ2-1,TRBV10-1,16,CASSDAAGVYVGEQFF,TGCGCCAGCAGTGATGCGGCGGGAGTGTACGTTGGTGAGCAGTTCTTC
-,TRBD1,TRBJ2-7,TRBV5-1,15,CASSLGDRDSYEQYF,TGCGCCAGCAGCTTGGGGGACAGGGACTCCTACGAGCAGTACTTC
few,-,TRBJ2-3,TRBV28,16,CASSLSWTASTDTQYF,TGTGCCAGCAGTTTATCATGGACAGCTAGCACAGATACGCAGTATTTT
-,TRBD1,TRBJ2-7,TRBV6-1,17,CASLRDPGQGSSYEQYF,TGTGCCAGCCTTAGGGATCCGGGACAGGGAAGCTCCTACGAGCAGTACTTC
few,TRBD2,TRBJ2-3,TRBV5-1,18,CASSLAGLAGVGTDTQYF,TGCGCCAGCAGCTTGGCCGGGCTTGCGGGAGTCGGCACAGATACGCAGTATTTT
few,-,TRBJ2-5,TRBV4-3,14,CASSQDTSSETQYF,TGCGCCAGCAGCCAAGATACTAGCTCCGAGACCCAGTACTTC